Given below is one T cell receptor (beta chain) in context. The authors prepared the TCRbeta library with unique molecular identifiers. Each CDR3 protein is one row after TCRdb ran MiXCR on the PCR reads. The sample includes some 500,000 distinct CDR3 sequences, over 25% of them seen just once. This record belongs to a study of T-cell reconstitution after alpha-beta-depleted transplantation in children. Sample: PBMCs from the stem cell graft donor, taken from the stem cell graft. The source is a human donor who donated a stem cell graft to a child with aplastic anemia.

The CDR3 loop is CSARDRGRHSYQETQYF. CDR3 coding DNA: TGCAGTGCTAGAGATAGAGGGCGGCACTCGTACCAAGAGACCCAGTACTTC. The V and J genes are TRBV20-1 and TRBJ2-5, with D possibly TRBD2 on 5 matching bases. The CDR3 spans 17 residues. Germline loops: CDR1 DFQATT, CDR2 SNEGSKA (reference sequence). Trimming removed 0 bases from V and 0 bases from J, with 17 bases in between.